These 23 T cell receptor beta chains were all obtained from the same sample, sequenced in a study of cytomegalovirus exposure and HLA in healthy donors. PCR involved 60 Vbeta and 13 Jbeta primers. Clones were sequenced by immunoSEQ multiplex PCR, and TCRdb holds only the in-frame ones, with some missing. This sample's clone table lists around 150,000 clones. The sequenced sample consisted of PBMCs. The receptors shown here come from an older woman in good health and CMV-seronegative.

The chain has TRBV29-1 and TRBJ1-2; D is possibly TRBD1 (6 bases). Germline V gene lookup returns CDR1 SQVTM and CDR2 ANQGSEA. The CDR3 has 14 residues. Deletions cut 6 bases from V and 8 bases from J, with 22 bases between. CDR3 loop: CSVGTGRGTGGYTF. CDR3 coding DNA: TGCAGCGTCGGAACGGGCAGGGGAACAGGGGGCTACACCTTC.

V gene TRBV2 combines with J gene TRBJ2-2; D ambiguous. Trimming took 5 bases from V and 0 from J, leaving 13 bases between them. This CDR3 has 16 residues. In germline, CDR1 is SNHLY, CDR2 FYNNEI. CDR3 nucleotides: TGTGCCAGCAGTAGACAAGGCGTATCGAACACCGGGGAGCTGTTTTTT. Translating gives CASSRQGVSNTGELFF.

The CDR3 sequence is CASSQGPGGRQYF. The CDR3 DNA sequence: TGCGCCAGCAGCCAAGGCCCGGGAGGACGGCAGTACTTC. The rearrangement links TRBV4-1 to TRBJ2-7, with 7 positions matching TRBD2. The germline gives CDR1 MGHRA, CDR2 YSYEKL. The ends lost 1 base at V and 9 bases at J; junction bases unmatched: 6. The CDR3 length is 13 residues.

The rearrangement uses TRBV5-1 and TRBJ1-1, with D possibly being TRBD1 (6 bases). Trimming removed 1 base at V and 0 bases at J, with 13 bases between. CDR1 and CDR2 (germline): SGHRS, YFSETQ. This CDR3 has 16 amino acids. The CDR3 is CASSLSPQGMNTEAFF. CDR3 coding DNA: TGCGCCAGCAGCTTGTCCCCGCAGGGGATGAACACTGAAGCTTTCTTT. Full variable domain (outside the CDR3, taken from reference TRBV5-1 and TRBJ1-1): KAGVTQTPRYLIKTRGQQVTLSCSPISGHRSVSWYQQTPGQGLQFLFEYFSETQRNKGNFPGRFSGRQFSNSRSEMNVSTLELGDSALYLCASSLSPQGMNTEAFFGQGTRLTVV.

The J gene is TRBJ2-7, the V gene TRBV4-1; TRBD2 agrees at 7 bases. This CDR3 has 15 amino acids. Germline CDR1 and CDR2: MGHRA and YSYEKL. The V segment lost 5 bases and the J segment 3 bases; nucleotides outside the gene matches: 10. CDR3 residues: CASSASGRGSYEQYF. The CDR3 coding sequence is TGCGCCAGCAGCGCAAGTGGGCGGGGGAGCTACGAGCAGTACTTC.

The chain recombines TRBV7-3 with TRBJ2-1; D gene unclear. Germline V gives CDR1 SGHTA, CDR2 FQGTGA. This CDR3 has 15 amino acids. V gave up 2 bases and J gave up 2 bases, with 10 bases separating them. The CDR3 loop reads CASSLGTPTYNEQFF. CDR3 nucleotides: TGTGCCAGCAGCTTAGGCACGCCGACCTACAATGAGCAGTTCTTC.

The chain is built from TRBV7-6 and TRBJ2-1; D is possibly TRBD1 (5 bases). Germline V gene data show CDR1 as SGHVS and CDR2 as FNYEAQ. CDR3 length equals 15 residues. Between the trimmed V and J ends, which lost 1 base and 5 bases, there was a span of 12 bases. The CDR3 DNA follows: TGTGCCAGCAGCTTAGGGCAGGGATTTAACAATGAGCAGTTCTTC. This gives the protein CASSLGQGFNNEQFF.

V and J are TRBV10-3 and TRBJ1-1; no firm D call. CDR1 and CDR2 (germline): ENHRY, SYGVKD. Trimming removed 0 bases at V and 4 bases at J, with 15 bases between. The CDR3 loop spans 16 amino acids. This CDR3 is CAISESTGIRVTEAFF. The CDR3 region has the DNA TGTGCCATCAGTGAGTCGACGGGGATAAGGGTCACTGAAGCTTTCTTT.

J is TRBJ2-7 and V is TRBV4-1, with TRBD1 matching over 9 bases. CDR3 length: 17 residues. Germline values: CDR1 MGHRA, CDR2 YSYEKL. V lost 1 base and J lost 1; bases outside the gene matches: 8. DNA of the CDR3: TGCGCCAGCAGCCAAGGTCGACCGGGACAGGGATCCTACGAGCAGTACTTC. Translating gives CASSQGRPGQGSYEQYF.

The chain combines TRBV7-9 with TRBJ1-5, with 10 bases matching TRBD1. Germline lookup yields CDR1 SEHNR and CDR2 FQNEAQ (reference sequence). The V segment lost 5 bases and the J segment 4 bases; nucleotides outside the gene matches: 8. The length of the CDR3 is 16 residues. Written as DNA, the CDR3 is TGTGCCAGCAGCCGCTTAGGGACAGGGGTAAATCAGCCCCAGCATTTT. As protein: CASSRLGTGVNQPQHF.

V gene TRBV7-3 combines with J gene TRBJ1-3, with 8 bases fitting TRBD1. Losses at the gene ends were 0 bases for V and 3 bases for J; bases not matched to a gene: 7. This CDR3 is built from 17 residues. Germline values: CDR1 SGHTA, CDR2 FQGTGA. DNA of the CDR3: TGTGCCAGCAGCTTAACGCCGGGCAGGGGGCATGGAAACACCATATATTTT. Protein product: CASSLTPGRGHGNTIYF.

This chain joins TRBV15 and TRBJ1-2; D is undetermined. V was shortened by 0 bases and J by 8 bases, with 7 bases between the two germline ends. The CDR3 contains 12 residues. Germline assignment: CDR1 LNHNV and CDR2 YYDKDF (reference sequence). In DNA form, the CDR3 reads TGTGCCACCAGCAGAGATCAACAGGGCTACACCTTC. Protein product: CATSRDQQGYTF.

Comments on this clone: Other DNA sequences in the same sample also yield this CDR3. This sequence joins TRBV18 and TRBJ2-5; the D gene is possibly TRBD2 (6 bases). V was cut by 2 bases and J by 5 bases, with 9 bases left in between. Germline CDR1 and CDR2: KGHSH and LQKENI. This CDR3 region has 13 residues. The CDR3 DNA follows: TGTGCCAGCTCACCAACAGGAGGGGAGACCCAGTACTTC. Translated: CASSPTGGETQYF.

The chain recombines TRBV7-2 with TRBJ2-3; D might be TRBD2 (6 bases). Trimming stripped 6 bases from V and 6 bases from J, with 13 bases between. This CDR3 comprises 13 residues. Germline loops: CDR1 SGHTA, CDR2 FQGNSA. The CDR3 here is CASRPDSGDTQYF. The DNA of the CDR3 is TGTGCCAGCAGACCAGATAGCGGCGATACGCAGTATTTT.

The CDR3 DNA is TGTGCCAGCAGCTTGGTAGCGGGGGAACGCCACGAGCAGTACTTC. Encoded protein: CASSLVAGERHEQYF. The rearrangement links TRBV5-4 to TRBJ2-7; TRBD2 aligns across 9 bases. Trimming removed 0 bases from V and 5 bases from J; junction bases left unmatched: 6. The germline CDR1 and CDR2 sequences are SGHNT and YYREEE (reference sequence). The CDR3 length is 15 residues.

In nucleotides, the CDR3 is TGTGCCAGCAGTCCCCAACTAGCGGGGTTTGAGACCCAGTACTTC. It yields the protein CASSPQLAGFETQYF. The rearrangement uses TRBV6-5 and TRBJ2-5; 10 bases agree with TRBD2. The CDR3 has 15 amino acids. CDR1 is MNHEY and CDR2 is SVGAGI in the germline V gene. V dropped 5 bases and J dropped 5; count of bases not matched to a gene: 8.

The V call is TRBV5-8, the J call TRBJ2-3, with TRBD2 matching over 8 bases. J gave up 5 bases and V 1 base, and 6 bases lay outside the gene matches. There are 15 residues in the CDR3. Germline-derived CDR1 and CDR2 are SGHTS and YDEGEE. CDR3 region: CASSLSGGSGDTQYF. Written as DNA, the CDR3 is TGTGCCAGCAGCTTGTCGGGGGGGTCAGGAGATACGCAGTATTTT.

For the CDR3, the DNA is TGCAGCGTTGAAGATTGGCGGGCCGGGGAGCTGTTTTTT. Translated: CSVEDWRAGELFF. The V and J genes are TRBV29-1 and TRBJ2-2; D might be TRBD2 (5 bases). CDR3 length equals 13 residues. V dropped 0 bases and J dropped 6 bases, with 8 bases sitting between them. Germline V lookup: CDR1 SQVTM, CDR2 ANQGSEA.

Remarks on this clone: A junction end diverges from the germline sequence, so it may reflect a read error. Other DNA sequences in the same sample also yield this CDR3. V is TRBV14 and J is TRBJ1-1; no reliable D call. The CDR3 is made up of 13 amino acids. Germline-derived CDR1 and CDR2 are SGHDN and FVKESK. CDR3 sequence reads: CASSSAGNTEAFF. CDR3 DNA sequence: TGTGCCAGCAGCTCAGCGGGGAACACTGAAGCCTTCTTT.

The genes are TRBV4-1 and TRBJ1-4, with 7 positions matching TRBD1. The CDR3 runs to 15 residues. V shed 2 bases, J shed 2 bases, and the junction held 2 bases outside the gene matches. Germline V gene sequence: CDR1 MGHRA, CDR2 YSYEKL. The CDR3: CASSQQTGTNEKLFF. As DNA, the CDR3 is TGCGCCAGCAGCCAACAGACAGGGACTAATGAAAAACTGTTTTTT.

The chain has TRBV29-1 and TRBJ2-7, with 15 bases matching TRBD2. J lost 5 bases, V lost 5 bases, and 10 bases had no gene match. The CDR3 sequence is 16 residues long. From germline, CDR1 is SQVTM and CDR2 ANQGSEA. This CDR3 is CSVFVGLAGGSHEQYF. CDR3 bases: TGCAGCGTTTTTGTAGGACTAGCGGGAGGGTCCCACGAGCAGTACTTC.

The chain uses TRBV10-1 and TRBJ2-7, with D possibly matching TRBD2 (6 bases). Trimming removed 2 bases at V and 2 bases at J, with 13 bases between. The CDR3 length is 15 residues. Germline V CDR1 and CDR2: WNHNN, SYGVQD (reference sequence). Here the CDR3 reads CASSESSEGTYEQYF. The CDR3 DNA reads as TGCGCCAGCAGTGAGAGTTCGGAGGGTACCTACGAGCAGTACTTC.

This sequence joins TRBV10-3 and TRBJ1-2; D is unclear. CDR1 is ENHRY, CDR2 SYGVKD, per germline. V was pared by 11 bases and J by 0 bases, with 13 bases between. CDR3 size: 13 residues. Here the CDR3 DNA reads TGTGCCGCCACAGATACCACTAACTATGGCTACACCTTC. Translated, it gives CAATDTTNYGYTF.